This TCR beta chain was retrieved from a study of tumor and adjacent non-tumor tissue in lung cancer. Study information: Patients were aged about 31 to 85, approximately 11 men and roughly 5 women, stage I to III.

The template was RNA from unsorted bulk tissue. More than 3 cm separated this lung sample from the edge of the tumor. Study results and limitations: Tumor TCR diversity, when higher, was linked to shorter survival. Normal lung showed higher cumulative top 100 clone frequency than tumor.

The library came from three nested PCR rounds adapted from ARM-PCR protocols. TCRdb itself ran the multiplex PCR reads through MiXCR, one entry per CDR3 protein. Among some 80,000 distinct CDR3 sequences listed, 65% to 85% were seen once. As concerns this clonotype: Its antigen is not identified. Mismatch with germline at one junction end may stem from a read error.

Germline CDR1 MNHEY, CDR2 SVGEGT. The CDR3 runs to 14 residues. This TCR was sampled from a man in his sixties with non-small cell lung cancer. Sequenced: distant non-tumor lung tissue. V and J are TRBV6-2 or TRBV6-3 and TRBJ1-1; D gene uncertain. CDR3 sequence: CASSYPYGYTEAFF. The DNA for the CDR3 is TGTGCCAGTAGTTACCCATACGGGTACACTGAAGCTTTCTTT.